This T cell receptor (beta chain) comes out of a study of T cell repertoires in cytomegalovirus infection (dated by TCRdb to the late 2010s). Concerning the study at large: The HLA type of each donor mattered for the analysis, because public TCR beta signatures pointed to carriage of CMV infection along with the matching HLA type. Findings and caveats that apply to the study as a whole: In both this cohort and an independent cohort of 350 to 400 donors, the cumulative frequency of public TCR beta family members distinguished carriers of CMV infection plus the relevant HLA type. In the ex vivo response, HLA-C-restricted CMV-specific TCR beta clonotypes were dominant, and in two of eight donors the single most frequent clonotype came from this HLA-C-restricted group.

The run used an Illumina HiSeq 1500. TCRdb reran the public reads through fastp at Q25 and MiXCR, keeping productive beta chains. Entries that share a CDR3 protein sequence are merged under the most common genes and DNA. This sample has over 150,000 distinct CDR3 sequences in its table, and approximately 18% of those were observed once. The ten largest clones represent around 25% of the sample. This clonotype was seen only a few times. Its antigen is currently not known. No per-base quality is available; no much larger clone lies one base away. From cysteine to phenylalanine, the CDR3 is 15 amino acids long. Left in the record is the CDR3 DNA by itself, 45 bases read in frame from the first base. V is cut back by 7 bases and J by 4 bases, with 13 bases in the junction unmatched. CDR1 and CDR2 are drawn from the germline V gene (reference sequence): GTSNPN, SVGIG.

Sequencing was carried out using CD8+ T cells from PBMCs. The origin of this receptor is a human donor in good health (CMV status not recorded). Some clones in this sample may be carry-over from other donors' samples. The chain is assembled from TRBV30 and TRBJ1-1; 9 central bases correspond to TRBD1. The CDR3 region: CALQSTGGSGTEAFF. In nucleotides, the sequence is TGTGCCTTACAATCAACAGGGGGCTCGGGCACTGAAGCTTTCTTT.